The 5 T cell receptor beta chains below come from one sample, sequenced in a study of blood T cell repertoires in COVID-19. The table came from immunoSEQ multiplex PCR; TCRdb's copy has only in-frame clones and leaves some out. The sample shows a few hundred thousand clones, roughly 90% of them seen only once. Sample: peripheral blood. The source of these receptors is a woman between 25 and 40 years old with COVID-19, enrolled during active disease.

The chain couples TRBV7-2 to TRBJ2-3, with D unclear. Deletions cut 11 bases from V and 2 bases from J, with 14 bases between. Germline assignment: CDR1 SGHTA and CDR2 FQGNSA. The length of the CDR3 is 13 residues. The CDR3 DNA sequence: TGTGCCTCAACTGCCCGGTCCACAGATACGCAGTATTTT. Translated: CASTARSTDTQYF.

V gene TRBV30 combines with J gene TRBJ2-4; maybe TRBD2 (6 bases). Deletions cut 3 bases from V and 1 base from J, with 13 bases between. This CDR3 is 15 amino acids long. The germline V gene encodes CDR1 GTSNPN and CDR2 SVGIG (reference sequence). Here the CDR3 DNA reads TGTGCCTGGAGCGTAGGCCGGGGGGCCAAAAACATTCAGTACTTC. Protein sequence: CAWSVGRGAKNIQYF.

The genes are TRBV11-2 and TRBJ2-7; TRBD2 is a possible D gene (5 bases). The V and J ends lost 5 bases and 4 bases respectively, with 24 bases between them. The CDR3 runs to 17 residues. CDR1 is SGHAT and CDR2 is FQNNGV in the germline V gene. The CDR3 DNA reads as TGTGCCAGCAGCCCACCACTAGGTGGGGTCCTTAAATACGAGCAGTACTTC. Protein sequence: CASSPPLGGVLKYEQYF.

The rearrangement joins TRBV2 to TRBJ1-1, with D perhaps TRBD1 (5 bases). Germline CDR1 is SNHLY and CDR2 is FYNNEI. This CDR3 region has 14 residues. With 6 bases removed from V and 4 bases from J, the gap between germline ends came to 15 bases. The CDR3 protein is CASREPGRGTEAFF. For the CDR3, the DNA is TGTGCCAGCAGGGAACCTGGGAGGGGCACTGAAGCTTTCTTT.

This chain uses TRBV28 with TRBJ1-5; no definite D call. CDR1 and CDR2 from the germline V gene are MDHEN and SYDVKM. The CDR3 extends over 16 amino acids. V was cut by 0 bases and J by 6 bases, with 15 bases left in between. CDR3 bases: TGTGCCAGCAGTTTATGGAACGGGGAATCGGGTCAGCCCCAGCATTTT. It specifies CASSLWNGESGQPQHF.